The T cell receptor beta chain under discussion was sequenced for a study of blood T cell repertoires in COVID-19. As for the study in general: Samples of COVID-19 (acute and convalescent) were obtained from the United States, Italy and Spain. T cells, B-cell-depleted T cells, or PBMCs supplied cDNA or gDNA.

Original processing methods: It was from reference gene primer amplification that nucleated cell counts were estimated. Some clones are missing from TCRdb's copy, which holds only in-frame ones; the method was immunoSEQ multiplex PCR. That table supplies the V and J calls and clone size; D and trimming were determined from the DNA. Of under 95,000 clones in the sample, roughly nine tenths were seen once. The sample consisted of peripheral blood. The origin of this receptor is a man in his 60s with acute or convalescent COVID-19.

CDR3 residues: CASSPDRGRQPQHF. Written as DNA, the CDR3 is TGTGCCAGCAGCCCGGACAGGGGGCGTCAGCCCCAGCATTTT. The J gene is TRBJ1-5, the V gene TRBV7-2; 11 nucleotides agree with TRBD1. The trim removed 5 bases at V and 6 bases at J, leaving 3 bases unmatched. Germline lookup yields CDR1 SGHTA and CDR2 FQGNSA. The CDR3 spans 14 residues.